The source of this T cell receptor (beta chain) is a study of human CD8 memory T cell subsets (dated by TCRdb to 2018 to 2021). At the level of the whole study: To assess how stem-like (TSTEM), progenitor exhausted-like (TPEX) and effector memory CD8+ T cell subsets are clonally related, the TCRbeta repertoires of these three subsets were compared. Six donors each provided TSTEM, TPEX and effector memory subsets, from which TCRbeta repertoires were obtained. Results and caveats for the whole study, not just this receptor: Both stem-like subsets shared clonotypes with effector memory cells, but TSTEM and TPEX repertoires overlapped minimally, suggesting distinct antigen spectra. Normalized Shannon-Wiener diversity was similarly high in TSTEM and TPEX subsets, while effector memory subsets were less diverse by comparison. Sequencing was limited to TCRbeta chains, and the repertoire comparisons were based on about 6 donors analyzed with paired t-tests and Bonferroni correction. Chao1 estimates suggested greater repertoire diversity in TSTEM than in TPEX subsets, potentially reflecting a broader range of specificities.

CDR1 SGHTA and CDR2 FQGNSA are derived from the germline V gene. The CDR3 runs 18 residues from the cysteine to the phenylalanine. DNA is not on record. Sequencing used a NextSeq 550. A Human TCR Profiling Kit was used to prepare UMI-labeled 5' RACE TCRbeta libraries. Every TCRbeta library was prepared in parallel with an identical number of PCR cycles. Per the authors' processing: The number of functional CDR3beta clonotypes in each TCRbeta library ranged from roughly 2,900 to 20,000. MIGEC 1.2.9 handled UMI extraction and consensus assembly, with a minimum of three reads required per UMI. In-frame CDR3beta repertoires were extracted with MiXCR 3.0.3. Each sample was downsampled to 42,000 randomly selected UMIs before diversity metrics were computed in VDJtools 1.2.1. For the top 3,000 clones of each sample pair, the repertoire overlap metrics D, R and F2 were calculated in VDJtools. The reads went through TCRdb reprocessing, and each CDR3 protein sequence gets one entry with no DNA. TCRdb's processing, not the authors', yielded these V and J calls. The sample table includes about 17,000 distinct CDR3 sequences. In total, the top ten clones hold around 5.4% of the sample.

A note on this clonotype: The target of this receptor is not known.

CCR7+ PD-1- TIGIT- cells were the ones classified as stem-like memory CD8+ T cells (TSTEM). Density gradient separation was used to isolate peripheral blood mononuclear cells from buffy coats of healthy donors. The study enriched total CD8+ T cells through negative magnetic separation using EasySep or MojoSort CD8+ T cell isolation kits. An RNeasy Mini Kit was used to extract total RNA from duplicate vials of some 160,000 sorted CD8+ T cells per subset. PBMCs were used either fresh or after cryopreservation in fetal bovine serum containing around 10% DMSO. CD8+ T cell subsets were sorted to purity by fluorescence-activated cell sorting on a FACSAria III.

Sequenced: CD8+ stem-like memory T cells (TSCM and TCM) sorted from PBMCs. Read against the paper, the sample's cell subset or site label means: stem-like memory CD8 T cells (TSTEM), CCR7+ PD-1- TIGIT-. The rearranged chain carries TRBV7-2 and TRBJ1-5; as DNA is missing, the TRBD1 call by TCRdb cannot be tested. The receptor's source is a human donor in good health. The CDR3 region: CASSLGLLGAGSNQPQHF.